The 28 T cell receptor beta chains reported below all come from one sample, sequenced in a study of blood T cell repertoires in COVID-19. Clones were read by immunoSEQ multiplex PCR, and TCRdb kept only the in-frame ones, dropping some. The table has some 180,000 clones, 80% to 95% seen once. What was sequenced was peripheral blood. Source of these receptors: a man over 45 with acute or convalescent COVID-19.

This clone occurred a few times. The rearrangement uses TRBV18 and TRBJ1-1; maybe TRBD1 (5 bases). V was shortened by 1 base and J by 0 bases, with 9 bases between the two germline ends. The CDR3 is made up of 15 amino acids. Germline lookup yields CDR1 KGHSH and CDR2 LQKENI. The CDR3 DNA sequence: TGTGCCAGCTCACCACAGGACACAATGAACACTGAAGCTTTCTTT. Residues: CASSPQDTMNTEAFF.

V is TRBV7-2 and J is TRBJ1-2, with D tentatively TRBD1 (5 bases). The CDR3 has 14 amino acids. In germline, CDR1 is SGHTA, CDR2 FQGNSA. Deletions cut 5 bases from V and 5 bases from J, with 15 bases between. Here the CDR3 DNA reads TGTGCCAGCAGCAGAAATGCGGGGCTTTATGGCTACACCTTC. Translation: CASSRNAGLYGYTF.

J is TRBJ1-4 and V is TRBV19; no reliable D call. The CDR3 is 14 amino acids. Germline CDR1 and CDR2: LNHDA and SQIVND (reference sequence). Trimming removed 7 bases at V and 3 bases at J, with 12 bases between. CDR3: CASIGRGANEKLFF. CDR3 nucleotide sequence: TGTGCCAGTATAGGGCGGGGTGCTAATGAAAAACTGTTTTTT. Complete variable domain (other parts from reference TRBV19 and TRBJ1-4): DGGITQSPKYLFRKEGQNVTLSCEQNLNHDAMYWYRQDPGQGLRLIYYSQIVNDFQKGDIAEGYSVSREKKESFPLTVTSAQKNPTAFYLCASIGRGANEKLFFGSGTQLSVL.

The V call is TRBV2, the J call TRBJ1-3; 8 bases are a match to TRBD1. The V gene's germline CDR1 is SNHLY and CDR2 FYNNEI. V shed 2 bases, J shed 3 bases, and the junction held 0 bases outside the gene matches. The CDR3 length is 14 residues. CDR3 amino acids: CASSETGGGNTIYF. CDR3 sequence (DNA): TGTGCCAGCAGTGAAACAGGGGGTGGAAACACCATATATTTT.

This chain connects TRBV28 to TRBJ2-1; TRBD2 aligns across 8 bases. Germline CDR1 and CDR2: MDHEN and SYDVKM. The CDR3 consists of 15 residues. V lost 5 bases and J lost 9; bases outside the gene matches: 12. CDR3 in DNA: TGTGCCAGCAGTACCCCGGGACTAGAATCTGCTGAGCAGTTCTTC. Encoded protein: CASSTPGLESAEQFF.

The chain joins TRBV7-2 to TRBJ2-5, with unresolved D. The CDR3 is 14 amino acids. The germline V and J ends were trimmed by 1 base and 2 bases, with 8 bases remaining between them. Germline CDR1 is SGHTA and CDR2 is FQGNSA. CDR3: CASSLVWQQETQYF. CDR3 in DNA: TGTGCCAGCAGCTTAGTCTGGCAGCAAGAGACCCAGTACTTC.

The V and J genes are TRBV9 and TRBJ1-1; 7 bases agree with TRBD1. The CDR3 covers 13 residues. The V and J ends lost 5 bases and 8 bases, in that order; junction bases with no gene match: 9. Per germline, CDR1 SGDLS and CDR2 YYNGEE. DNA for the CDR3: TGTGCCAGCAGTGGAACGGGACAGCGGGAAGCTTTCTTT. It is translated as CASSGTGQREAFF.

The genes are TRBV5-1 and TRBJ2-4; tentatively, D is TRBD1 (6 bases). This CDR3 has 18 amino acids. CDR1 and CDR2 from the germline V gene are SGHRS and YFSETQ. V lost 2 bases and J 0 bases, leaving 18 bases between the germline ends. In DNA form, the CDR3 reads TGCGCCAGCAGCTTATACCGACAGGATCCACTAGCCAAAAACATTCAGTACTTC. This codes for CASSLYRQDPLAKNIQYF.

The genes are TRBV28 and TRBJ1-5, with D possibly TRBD1 on 6 matching bases. V was cut by 1 base and J by 3 bases, with 10 bases left in between. The CDR3 has 15 amino acids. The germline gives CDR1 MDHEN, CDR2 SYDVKM. The CDR3 DNA follows: TGTGCCAGCAGTTTATATGGGGGCCCCAATCAGCCCCAGCATTTT. Translation gives CASSLYGGPNQPQHF.

The V gene is TRBV4-2, the J gene TRBJ1-6; D unclear. V shed 3 bases and J shed 8 bases, with 11 bases lying between them. This CDR3 spans 14 amino acids. Germline CDR1 reads LGHNA; CDR2 reads YNFKEQ. CDR3 bases: TGTGCCAGCAGCCACGGGAATATGTATTCACCCCTCCACTTT. Its translation: CASSHGNMYSPLHF.

The CDR3 sequence is CASSRASGTASYEQYF. CDR3 nucleotide sequence: TGTGCCAGCTCACGGGCTTCTGGGACAGCCTCCTACGAGCAGTACTTC. The chain has TRBV18 and TRBJ2-7, with 7 bases fitting TRBD1. CDR3 size: 16 residues. Looked up from germline, CDR1 is KGHSH and CDR2 is LQKENI. V trimming: 4 bases; J trimming: 0 bases; junction bases outside the gene matches: 9.

V and J are TRBV3-1 (or the pseudogene TRBV3-2) and TRBJ1-3; D is unclear. Trimming removed 4 bases at V and 3 bases at J, with 4 bases between. The germline CDR1 and CDR2 sequences are LGHDT and YNNKEL (reference sequence). The CDR3 covers 12 residues. In nucleotides, the CDR3 is TGTGCCAGCAGCCGAGGTGGAAACACCATATATTTT. This translates into CASSRGGNTIYF.

The rearrangement joins TRBV9 to TRBJ1-3, with D maybe TRBD1 (5 bases). The CDR3 loop spans 16 amino acids. CDR1 is SGDLS, CDR2 YYNGEE, per germline. V was shortened by 4 bases and J by 0 bases, with 14 bases between the two germline ends. CDR3 DNA: TGTGCCAGCAGCATAACCCTCGGGGGCTCTGGAAACACCATATATTTT. Its protein product is CASSITLGGSGNTIYF.

The CDR3 DNA reads as TGTGCCAGCAGACCAACCGGGACTTTTTACAATGAGCAGTTCTTC. Translating it yields CASRPTGTFYNEQFF. This chain connects TRBV11-2 to TRBJ2-1; a possible D gene is TRBD2 (6 bases). The CDR3 contains 15 residues. V lost 6 bases to trimming and J lost 4 bases, with 16 bases between them. CDR1 SGHAT and CDR2 FQNNGV come from the germline V gene.

This rearrangement joins TRBV27 to TRBJ1-6; the match to TRBD1 covers 10 bases. V trimming: 4 bases; J trimming: 6 bases; junction bases outside the gene matches: 6. CDR3 length equals 16 residues. CDR1 and CDR2 from the germline V gene are MNHEY and SMNVEV (reference sequence). CDR3 DNA sequence: TGTGCCAGCAGTTCCTACCGGGACAGGGGTAATTCACCCCTCCACTTT. It encodes CASSSYRDRGNSPLHF.

V usage is TRBV11-3 and J usage is TRBJ2-1; 7 bases line up with TRBD2. This CDR3 is built from 15 residues. Germline loops: CDR1 SGHNT, CDR2 YENEEA. With V trimmed by 1 base and J by 6 bases, 6 bases remained unmatched. CDR3 coding DNA: TGTGCCAGCAGCTTAGTAGCGGGTGGTTCCAATGAGCAGTTCTTC. Its translation: CASSLVAGGSNEQFF.

The chain uses TRBV28 and TRBJ1-5, with 7 bases that match TRBD1. Trimming removed 6 bases from V and 9 bases from J; junction bases left unmatched: 14. CDR1 is MDHEN, CDR2 SYDVKM, per germline. There are 15 residues in the CDR3. The CDR3 sequence is CASRTRDSVVGPQHF. DNA of the CDR3: TGTGCCAGCAGGACACGGGACAGCGTTGTTGGGCCCCAGCATTTT.

This chain uses TRBV2 with TRBJ1-2; 7 bases agree with TRBD1. Germline V gene sequence: CDR1 SNHLY, CDR2 FYNNEI. Trimming cost V 10 bases and J 0 bases; bases outside gene matches: 14. The length of the CDR3 is 16 residues. This CDR3 reads CATNLGQALTNYGYTF. The CDR3 DNA reads as TGTGCCACCAACCTAGGACAGGCCCTCACTAACTATGGCTACACCTTC.

This chain connects TRBV3-1 (or the pseudogene TRBV3-2) to TRBJ1-2, with unresolved D. This CDR3 region has 13 residues. Deletions cut 5 bases from V and 7 bases from J, with 14 bases between. The germline gives CDR1 LGHDT, CDR2 YNNKEL (reference sequence). The CDR3 sequence is CASSAHMVGGYTF. Written as DNA, the CDR3 is TGTGCCAGCAGCGCCCATATGGTCGGTGGCTACACCTTC.

This clone was counted once. The chain carries TRBV4-1 and TRBJ1-4; 7 bases agree with TRBD1. This CDR3 is built from 16 residues. Germline trimming cut 2 bases from V and 5 bases from J; bases unmatched to any gene: 8. Per the germline V gene, CDR1 is MGHRA and CDR2 is YSYEKL. The CDR3 DNA reads TGCGCCAGCAGCCAACAACCGGGACAGTCGAATGAAAAACTGTTTTTT. Residues: CASSQQPGQSNEKLFF.

This chain uses TRBV4-1 with TRBJ2-5, with 7 bases matching TRBD1. Germline CDR1 and CDR2: MGHRA and YSYEKL. Unmatched junction bases numbered 10, after V lost 5 bases and J lost 4 bases. The CDR3 covers 15 residues. The CDR3: CASSTSTGVRETQYF. The CDR3 DNA reads as TGCGCCAGCAGCACATCAACAGGGGTTCGAGAGACCCAGTACTTC.

The rearrangement uses TRBV10-3 and TRBJ2-2, with D possibly TRBD1 on 6 matching bases. Per the germline V gene, CDR1 is ENHRY and CDR2 is SYGVKD. CDR3 size: 14 residues. V was shortened by 6 bases and J by 2 bases, with 10 bases between the two germline ends. As DNA, the CDR3 is TGTGCCATCAGAAGGGACACCAACACCGGGGAGCTGTTTTTT. Translating gives CAIRRDTNTGELFF.

This chain links TRBV19 with TRBJ2-2, with 11 nucleotides matching TRBD2. The germline gives CDR1 LNHDA, CDR2 SQIVND (reference sequence). V trimming: 6 bases; J trimming: 0 bases; junction bases outside the gene matches: 0. This CDR3 spans 15 amino acids. The DNA for the CDR3 is TGTGCCAGTAGACTAGCGGGAGCGAACACCGGGGAGCTGTTTTTT. It codes for CASRLAGANTGELFF.

This clone was counted only a few times. The chain joins TRBV19 to TRBJ2-6; unclear D gene. Trimming took off 3 bases at V and 1 base at J, with 4 bases between the two ends. The V gene's germline CDR1 is LNHDA and CDR2 SQIVND (reference sequence). The CDR3 covers 14 residues. CDR3 sequence (DNA): TGTGCCAGTAGTATCCCTTCTGGGGCCAACGTCCTGACTTTC. It specifies CASSIPSGANVLTF.

The CDR3 sequence is CASSSGTTLSGNTIYF. The DNA for the CDR3 is TGTGCCAGCAGCTCCGGGACAACCCTCTCTGGAAACACCATATATTTT. J is TRBJ1-3 and V is TRBV7-2; maybe TRBD1 (6 bases). V gave up 4 bases and J gave up 0 bases, with 13 bases separating them. Germline CDR1 is SGHTA and CDR2 is FQGNSA. There are 16 residues in the CDR3.

This chain uses TRBV12-3 or TRBV12-4 with TRBJ2-1; unclear D gene. The CDR3 consists of 11 residues. The V gene lost 3 bases and the J gene lost 7 bases, with 4 bases spanning the gap. Here the CDR3 reads CASSFENEQFF. The CDR3 region has the DNA TGTGCCAGCAGTTTCGAGAATGAGCAGTTCTTC.

V usage is TRBV5-1 and J usage is TRBJ1-2, with D unresolved. CDR3 length equals 12 residues. Germline-derived CDR1 and CDR2 are SGHRS and YFSETQ. V lost 6 bases and J lost 3, with 9 bases in between. The CDR3 sequence: CASKEGDYGYTF. CDR3 nucleotides: TGCGCCAGCAAGGAGGGTGACTATGGCTACACCTTC.

This chain links TRBV4-1 with TRBJ1-6; 8 nucleotides agree with TRBD1. CDR1 MGHRA and CDR2 YSYEKL come from the germline V gene. CDR3 length equals 16 residues. The J segment lost 9 bases and the V segment lost 3 bases, leaving 10 bases of the junction unmatched. The CDR3 region is CASSHGQGGNGSPLHF. CDR3 in DNA: TGCGCCAGCAGCCACGGACAGGGAGGTAACGGTTCACCCCTCCACTTT.